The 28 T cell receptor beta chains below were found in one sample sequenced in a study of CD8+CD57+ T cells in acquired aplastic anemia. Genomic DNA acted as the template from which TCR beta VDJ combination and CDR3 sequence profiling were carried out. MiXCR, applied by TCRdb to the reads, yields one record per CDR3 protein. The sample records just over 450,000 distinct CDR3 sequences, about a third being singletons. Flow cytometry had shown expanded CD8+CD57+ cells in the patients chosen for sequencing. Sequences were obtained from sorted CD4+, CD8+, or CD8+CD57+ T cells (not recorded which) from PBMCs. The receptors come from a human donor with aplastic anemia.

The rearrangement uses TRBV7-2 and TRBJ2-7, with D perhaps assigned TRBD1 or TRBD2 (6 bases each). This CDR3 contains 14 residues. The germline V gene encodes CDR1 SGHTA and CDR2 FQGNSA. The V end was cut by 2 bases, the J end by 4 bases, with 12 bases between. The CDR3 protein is CASSLKGGGYEQYF. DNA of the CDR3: TGTGCCAGCAGCTTAAAAGGAGGGGGGTACGAGCAGTACTTC.

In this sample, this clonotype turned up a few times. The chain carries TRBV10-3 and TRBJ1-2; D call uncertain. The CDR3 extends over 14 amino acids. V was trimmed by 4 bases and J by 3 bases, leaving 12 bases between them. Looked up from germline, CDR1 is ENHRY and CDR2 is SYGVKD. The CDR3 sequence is CAISGGSPDYGYTF. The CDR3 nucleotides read TGTGCCATCAGTGGAGGCAGCCCAGACTATGGCTACACCTTC.

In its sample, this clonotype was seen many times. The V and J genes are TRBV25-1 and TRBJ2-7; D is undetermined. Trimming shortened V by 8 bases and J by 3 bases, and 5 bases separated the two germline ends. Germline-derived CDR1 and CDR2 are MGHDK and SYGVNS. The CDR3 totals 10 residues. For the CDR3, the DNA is TGTGCCAGCGGAGTCTACGAGCAGTACTTC. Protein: CASGVYEQYF.

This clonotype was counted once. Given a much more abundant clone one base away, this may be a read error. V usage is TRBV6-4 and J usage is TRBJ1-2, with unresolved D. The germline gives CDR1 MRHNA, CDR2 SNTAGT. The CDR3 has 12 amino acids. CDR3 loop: CACSDWASGYTF. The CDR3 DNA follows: TGTGCCTGCAGTGACTGGGCATCTGGCTACACCTTC.

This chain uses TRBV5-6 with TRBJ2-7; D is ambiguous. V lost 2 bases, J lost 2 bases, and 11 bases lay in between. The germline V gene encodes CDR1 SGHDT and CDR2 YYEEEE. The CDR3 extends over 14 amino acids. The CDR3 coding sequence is TGTGCCAGCAGCTTCCCAGCTGGGCCCTACGAGCAGTACTTC. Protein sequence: CASSFPAGPYEQYF.

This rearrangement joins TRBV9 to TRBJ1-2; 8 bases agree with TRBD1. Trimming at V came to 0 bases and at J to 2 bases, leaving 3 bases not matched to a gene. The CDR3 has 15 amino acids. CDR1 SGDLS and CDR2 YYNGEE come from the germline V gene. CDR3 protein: CASSVEGQANYGYTF. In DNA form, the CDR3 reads TGTGCCAGCAGCGTAGAGGGACAGGCAAACTATGGCTACACCTTC.

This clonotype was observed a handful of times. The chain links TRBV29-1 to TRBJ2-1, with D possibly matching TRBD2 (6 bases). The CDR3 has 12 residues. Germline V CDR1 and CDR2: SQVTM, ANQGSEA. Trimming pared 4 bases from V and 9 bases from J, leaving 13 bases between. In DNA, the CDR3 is TGCAGCGTTGTTGGAGGGTGGGGTGAGCAGTTCTTC. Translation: CSVVGGWGEQFF.

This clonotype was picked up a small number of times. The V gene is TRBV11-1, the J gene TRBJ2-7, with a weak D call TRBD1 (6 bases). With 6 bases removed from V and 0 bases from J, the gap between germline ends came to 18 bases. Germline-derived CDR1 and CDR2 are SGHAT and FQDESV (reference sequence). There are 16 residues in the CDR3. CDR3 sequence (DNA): TGTGCCAGCAGAATGAGACAGGAGCCAAGCTCCTACGAGCAGTACTTC. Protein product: CASRMRQEPSSYEQYF. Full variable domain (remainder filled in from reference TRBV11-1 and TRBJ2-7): EAEVAQSPRYKITEKSQAVAFWCDPISGHATLYWYRQILGQGPELLVQFQDESVVDDSQLPKDRFSAERLKGVDSTLKIQPAELGDSAMYLCASRMRQEPSSYEQYFGPGTRLTVT.

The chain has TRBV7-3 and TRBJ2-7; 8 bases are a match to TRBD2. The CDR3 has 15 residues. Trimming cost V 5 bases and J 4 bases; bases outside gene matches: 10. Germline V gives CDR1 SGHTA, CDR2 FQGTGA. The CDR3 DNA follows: TGTGCCAGCAGCCCCGGGGGGGGACAACCTTACGAGCAGTACTTC. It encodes CASSPGGGQPYEQYF.

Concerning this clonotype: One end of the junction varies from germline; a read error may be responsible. The CDR3 DNA follows: TGTGCCGTCAGTGAAGGCCTACCCGGGCACGAGCAGTACTTC. It encodes CAVSEGLPGHEQYF. The rearrangement uses TRBV10-3 and TRBJ2-7; no definite D call. Per the germline V gene, CDR1 is ENHRY and CDR2 is SYGVKD. This CDR3 region has 14 residues.

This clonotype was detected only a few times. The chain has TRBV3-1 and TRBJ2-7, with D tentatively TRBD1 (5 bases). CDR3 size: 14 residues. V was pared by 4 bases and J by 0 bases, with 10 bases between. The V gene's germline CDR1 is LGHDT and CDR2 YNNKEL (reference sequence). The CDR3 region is CASSPRQSSYEQYF. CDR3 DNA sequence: TGTGCCAGCAGCCCTAGACAGAGCTCCTACGAGCAGTACTTC.

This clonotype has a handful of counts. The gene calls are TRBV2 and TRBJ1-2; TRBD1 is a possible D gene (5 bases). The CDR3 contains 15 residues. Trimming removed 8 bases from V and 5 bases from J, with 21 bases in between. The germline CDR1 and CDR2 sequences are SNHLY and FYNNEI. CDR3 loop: CASSSYTGKGYGYTF. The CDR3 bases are TGTGCCAGCTCATCTTACACGGGGAAGGGGTATGGCTACACCTTC. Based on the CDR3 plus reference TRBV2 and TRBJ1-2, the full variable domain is EPEVTQTPSHQVTQMGQEVILRCVPISNHLYFYWYRQILGQKVEFLVSFYNNEISEKSEIFDDQFSVERPDGSNFTLKIRSTKLEDSAMYFCASSSYTGKGYGYTFGSGTRLTVV.

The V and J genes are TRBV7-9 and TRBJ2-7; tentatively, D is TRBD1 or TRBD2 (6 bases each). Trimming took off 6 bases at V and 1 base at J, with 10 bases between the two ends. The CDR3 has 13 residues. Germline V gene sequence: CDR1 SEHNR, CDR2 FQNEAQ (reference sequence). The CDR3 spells CASRGGSSYEQYF. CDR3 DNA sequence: TGTGCCAGCAGGGGGGGCTCTTCCTACGAGCAGTACTTC.

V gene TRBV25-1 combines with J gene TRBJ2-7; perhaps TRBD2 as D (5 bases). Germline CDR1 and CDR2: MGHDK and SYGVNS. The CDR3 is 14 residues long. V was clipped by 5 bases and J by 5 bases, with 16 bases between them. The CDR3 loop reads CASSFSADSNEQYF. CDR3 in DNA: TGTGCCAGCAGTTTCTCAGCGGACTCTAACGAGCAGTACTTC.

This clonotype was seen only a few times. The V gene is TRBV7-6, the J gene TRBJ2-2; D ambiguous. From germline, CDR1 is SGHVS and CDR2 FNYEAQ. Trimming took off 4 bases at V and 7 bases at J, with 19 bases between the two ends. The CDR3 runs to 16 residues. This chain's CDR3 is CASSSLLSLALGELFF. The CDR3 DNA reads TGTGCCAGCAGCTCCCTTCTAAGTCTCGCACTCGGGGAGCTGTTTTTT.

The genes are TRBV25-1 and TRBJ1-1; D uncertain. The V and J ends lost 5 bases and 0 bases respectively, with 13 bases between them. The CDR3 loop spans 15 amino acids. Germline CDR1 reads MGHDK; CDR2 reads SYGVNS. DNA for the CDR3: TGTGCCAGCAGTTTACCGAGACAACTGAACACTGAAGCTTTCTTT. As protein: CASSLPRQLNTEAFF.

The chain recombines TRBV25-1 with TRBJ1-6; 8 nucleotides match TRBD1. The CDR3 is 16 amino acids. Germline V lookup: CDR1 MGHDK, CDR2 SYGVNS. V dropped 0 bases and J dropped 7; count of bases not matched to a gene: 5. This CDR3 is CASSEYGTGGNSPLHF. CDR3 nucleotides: TGTGCCAGCAGTGAATATGGGACAGGAGGCAATTCACCCCTCCACTTT.

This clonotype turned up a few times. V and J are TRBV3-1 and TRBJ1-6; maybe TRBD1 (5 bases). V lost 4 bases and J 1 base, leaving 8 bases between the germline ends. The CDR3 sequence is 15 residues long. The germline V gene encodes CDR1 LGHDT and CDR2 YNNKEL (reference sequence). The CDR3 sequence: CASSPGFSYNSPLHF. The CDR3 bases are TGTGCCAGCAGCCCAGGGTTTTCCTATAATTCACCCCTCCACTTT.

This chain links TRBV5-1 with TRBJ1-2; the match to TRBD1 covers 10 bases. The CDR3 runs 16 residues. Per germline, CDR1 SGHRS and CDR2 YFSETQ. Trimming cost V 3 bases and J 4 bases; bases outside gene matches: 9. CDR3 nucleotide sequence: TGCGCCAGCAGCTCCGGGACAGGGGATGGTGGCTATGGCTACACCTTC. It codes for CASSSGTGDGGYGYTF.

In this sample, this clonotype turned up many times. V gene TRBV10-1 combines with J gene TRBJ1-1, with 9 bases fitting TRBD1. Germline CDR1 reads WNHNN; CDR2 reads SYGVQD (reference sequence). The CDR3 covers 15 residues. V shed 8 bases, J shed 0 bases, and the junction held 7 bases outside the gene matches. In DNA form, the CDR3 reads TGCGCCAGCGGGGACAGGGAAATAATGAACACTGAAGCTTTCTTT. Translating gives CASGDREIMNTEAFF.

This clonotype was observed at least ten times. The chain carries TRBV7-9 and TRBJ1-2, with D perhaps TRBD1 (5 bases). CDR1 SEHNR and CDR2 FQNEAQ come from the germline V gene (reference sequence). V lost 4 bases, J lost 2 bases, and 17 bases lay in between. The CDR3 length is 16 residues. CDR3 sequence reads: CASSSYGGFINYGYTF. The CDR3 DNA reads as TGTGCCAGCAGCTCCTACGGGGGTTTTATCAACTATGGCTACACCTTC.

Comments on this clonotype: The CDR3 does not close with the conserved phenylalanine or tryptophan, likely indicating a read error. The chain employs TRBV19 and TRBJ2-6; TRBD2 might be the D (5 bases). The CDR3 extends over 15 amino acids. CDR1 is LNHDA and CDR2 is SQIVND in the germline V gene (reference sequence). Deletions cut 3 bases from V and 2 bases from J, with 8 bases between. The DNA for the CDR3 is TGTGCCAGTAGTATCAGAGGGCCTGGGGCCAACGTCCTGACTTCC. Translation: CASSIRGPGANVLTS.

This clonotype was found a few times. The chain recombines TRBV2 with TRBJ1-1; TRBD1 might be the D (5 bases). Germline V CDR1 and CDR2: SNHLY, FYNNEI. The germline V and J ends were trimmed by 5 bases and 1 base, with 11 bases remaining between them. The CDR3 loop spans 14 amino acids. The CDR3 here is CASSYLGANTEAFF. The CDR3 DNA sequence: TGTGCCAGCAGTTATCTCGGGGCGAACACTGAAGCTTTCTTT.

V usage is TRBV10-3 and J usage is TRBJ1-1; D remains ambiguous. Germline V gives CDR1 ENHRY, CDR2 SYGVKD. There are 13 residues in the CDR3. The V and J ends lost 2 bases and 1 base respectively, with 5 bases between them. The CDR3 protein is CAISERENTEAFF. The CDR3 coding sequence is TGTGCCATCAGTGAGAGGGAGAACACTGAAGCTTTCTTT.

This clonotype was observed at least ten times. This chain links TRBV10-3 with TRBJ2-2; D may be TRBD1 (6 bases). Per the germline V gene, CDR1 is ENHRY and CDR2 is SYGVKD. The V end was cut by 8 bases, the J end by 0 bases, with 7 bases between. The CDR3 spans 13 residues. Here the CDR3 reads CAIGGTNTGELFF. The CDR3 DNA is TGTGCCATCGGGGGCACGAACACCGGGGAGCTGTTTTTT.

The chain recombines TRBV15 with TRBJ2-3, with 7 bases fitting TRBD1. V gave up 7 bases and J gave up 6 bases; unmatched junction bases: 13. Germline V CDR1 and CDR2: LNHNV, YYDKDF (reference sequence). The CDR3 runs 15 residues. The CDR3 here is CATKGPDRARDTQYF. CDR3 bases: TGTGCCACCAAAGGCCCTGACAGGGCCAGGGATACGCAGTATTTT.

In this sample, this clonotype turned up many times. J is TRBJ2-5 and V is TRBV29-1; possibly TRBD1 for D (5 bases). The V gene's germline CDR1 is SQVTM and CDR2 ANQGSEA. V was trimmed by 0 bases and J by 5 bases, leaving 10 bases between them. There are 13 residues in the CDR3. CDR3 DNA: TGCAGCGTTGAAGATGCAGGGCGTGAGACCCAGTACTTC. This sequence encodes CSVEDAGRETQYF. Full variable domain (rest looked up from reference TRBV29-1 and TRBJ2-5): SAVISQKPSRDICQRGTSLTIQCQVDSQVTMMFWYRQQPGQSLTLIATANQGSEATYESGFVIDKFPISRPNLTFSTLTVSNMSPEDSSIYLCSVEDAGRETQYFGPGTRLLVL.

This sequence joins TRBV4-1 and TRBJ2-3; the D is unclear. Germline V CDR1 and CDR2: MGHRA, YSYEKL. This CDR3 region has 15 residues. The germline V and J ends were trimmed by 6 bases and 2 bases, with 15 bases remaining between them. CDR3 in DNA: TGCGCCAGCAGACAATCTGGGCAAAACACAGATACGCAGTATTTT. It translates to CASRQSGQNTDTQYF.